What follows describes a single TCR beta chain. The antigen remains unidentified. TCR alpha and TCR beta cDNA libraries carrying sample barcodes and UMIs came from 5'RACE with constant-segment primers. One entry per CDR3 protein, called by TCRdb with MiXCR from the 5' RACE reads. The profile shows 300,000 to 350,000 distinct CDR3 sequences, roughly a fifth of them singletons. This specimen belongs to a study of T-cell memory formation after mild COVID-19. The study's findings and limits: Day 15 to 85 contracting clones showed balanced CD4/CD8; later expanders leaned CD4+. Cross-reactive memory apparently joined, as some responding clones appeared in pre-infection memory.

The CDR3 has 16 amino acids. From germline, CDR1 is LNHNV and CDR2 YYDKDF (reference sequence). V lost 0 bases and J 0 bases, leaving 9 bases between the germline ends. The sequence was obtained from a young man who had mild COVID-19 (a few samples of this study predate the infection). Cell type and time point are not known. The chain links TRBV15 to TRBJ2-4; tentative D call: TRBD1 (7 bases). The sample comprised PBMCs or a T cell subset sorted from them (not recorded which). CDR3 sequence (DNA): TGTGCCACCAGCAGAGACAGGGGGGTAGCCAAAAACATTCAGTACTTC. Protein product: CATSRDRGVAKNIQYF.